These 14 T cell receptor beta chains share one sample of origin, sequenced in a study of blood T cell repertoires in COVID-19. Measured with immunoSEQ multiplex PCR; TCRdb has only the in-frame clones, and not every one. The sample contains roughly 230,000 clones, around 81% of which appear only once. Sequenced material: peripheral blood. These receptors were obtained from a man aged 45 to 65 with active or convalescent COVID-19.

This clone was recorded once. The chain combines TRBV18 with TRBJ2-7; TRBD1 matches at 8 bases. The CDR3 length is 15 residues. Trimming removed 2 bases from V and 9 bases from J; junction bases left unmatched: 12. Germline lookup yields CDR1 KGHSH and CDR2 LQKENI. The CDR3 is CASSPDPDTTGGQYF. The CDR3, as DNA: TGTGCCAGCTCACCAGACCCCGATACTACAGGGGGGCAGTACTTC.

The J gene is TRBJ1-2, the V gene TRBV6-5, with a tentative D call TRBD1 (6 bases). V was trimmed by 2 bases and J by 6 bases, leaving 16 bases between them. The length of the CDR3 is 15 residues. Germline CDR1 and CDR2: MNHEY and SVGAGI. The CDR3 here is CASSYPGGGDDGYTF. In DNA, the CDR3 is TGTGCCAGCAGTTACCCGGGAGGGGGAGATGATGGCTACACCTTC.

This chain links TRBV7-9 with TRBJ2-4; tentative D call: TRBD2 (5 bases). Trimming removed 5 bases at V and 5 bases at J, with 13 bases between. The CDR3 is made up of 14 amino acids. Germline-derived CDR1 and CDR2 are SEHNR and FQNEAQ (reference sequence). The CDR3 DNA reads as TGTGCCAGCAGCCCTCGAGTCGGGGAAAACATTCAGTACTTC. Translated, it gives CASSPRVGENIQYF.

CDR3 amino acids: CASSPDRGLYGYTF. For the CDR3, the DNA is TGCGCCAGCAGCCCCGACAGGGGGCTCTATGGCTACACCTTC. The chain uses TRBV5-1 and TRBJ1-2; 10 bases are shared with TRBD1. Germline CDR1 and CDR2: SGHRS and YFSETQ. V lost 4 bases to trimming and J lost 4 bases; unmatched junction nucleotides: 4. The CDR3 runs to 14 residues.

V usage is TRBV27 and J usage is TRBJ1-6, with 8 bases lining up with TRBD1. The CDR3 length is 14 residues. The J segment lost 11 bases and the V segment lost 5 bases, leaving 8 bases of the junction unmatched. Germline V gene sequence: CDR1 MNHEY, CDR2 SMNVEV (reference sequence). CDR3 amino acids: CASSQGQGRTPLHF. The CDR3 nucleotides read TGTGCCAGCAGTCAAGGACAGGGAAGGACACCCCTCCACTTT.

The rearrangement uses TRBV30 and TRBJ1-1, with D uncertain. The V end lost 0 bases, the J end lost 3 bases, and 11 bases lay between the germline ends. The CDR3 extends over 14 amino acids. CDR1 GTSNPN and CDR2 SVGIG come from the germline V gene (reference sequence). As DNA, the CDR3 is TGTGCCTGGAGTGTGGAGGCCTGGGACACTGAAGCTTTCTTT. It translates to CAWSVEAWDTEAFF.

Notes on this clone: The sample has other DNA sequences that encode this CDR3 too. The chain is built from TRBV27 and TRBJ1-5; TRBD1 might be the D (5 bases). Germline V gene sequence: CDR1 MNHEY, CDR2 SMNVEV (reference sequence). The CDR3 is 14 residues long. The V gene lost 1 base and the J gene lost 4 bases, with 8 bases spanning the gap. CDR3 coding DNA: TGTGCCAGCAGTTTATTGGGGGGAAATCAGCCCCAGCATTTT. Encoded protein: CASSLLGGNQPQHF.

The chain uses TRBV14 and TRBJ2-5; 11 nucleotides match TRBD2. The CDR3 extends over 16 amino acids. Trimming cost V 3 bases and J 3 bases; bases outside gene matches: 6. Germline assignment: CDR1 SGHDN and CDR2 FVKESK. The DNA for the CDR3 is TGTGCCAGCAGCCAGAGGACTAGCGGGCATAAAGAGACCCAGTACTTC. Protein product: CASSQRTSGHKETQYF.

The chain is built from TRBV7-9 and TRBJ1-1; no clear D. V shed 5 bases and J shed 3 bases, with 10 bases lying between them. CDR3 length: 13 amino acids. From germline, CDR1 is SEHNR and CDR2 FQNEAQ (reference sequence). As DNA, the CDR3 is TGTGCCAGCAGCATAAACCGGGACACTGAAGCTTTCTTT. This gives the protein CASSINRDTEAFF.

The chain has TRBV27 and TRBJ2-7; 8 bases match TRBD1. There are 13 residues in the CDR3. CDR1 is MNHEY, CDR2 SMNVEV, per germline (reference sequence). The J segment lost 7 bases and the V segment lost 2 bases, leaving 4 bases of the junction unmatched. The CDR3 nucleotides are TGTGCCAGCAGTTTACAGGGGGCAGGTGAGCAGTACTTC. Its translation: CASSLQGAGEQYF.

This chain links TRBV19 with TRBJ1-5; no clear D gene. Germline CDR1 is LNHDA and CDR2 is SQIVND (reference sequence). Trimming took off 6 bases at V and 0 bases at J, with 9 bases between the two ends. This CDR3 region has 14 residues. As DNA, the CDR3 is TGTGCCAGTAGACCGGGGAATAGCAATCAGCCCCAGCATTTT. It codes for CASRPGNSNQPQHF. The whole variable domain, filled in from reference TRBV19 and TRBJ1-5, reads DGGITQSPKYLFRKEGQNVTLSCEQNLNHDAMYWYRQDPGQGLRLIYYSQIVNDFQKGDIAEGYSVSREKKESFPLTVTSAQKNPTAFYLCASRPGNSNQPQHFGDGTRLSIL.

The chain joins TRBV27 to TRBJ1-2; D may be TRBD1 (5 bases). Per the germline V gene, CDR1 is MNHEY and CDR2 is SMNVEV (reference sequence). The CDR3 totals 14 residues. Trimming took off 2 bases at V and 1 base at J, with 8 bases between the two ends. The CDR3 sequence: CASSLAQGNYGYTF. The DNA for the CDR3 is TGTGCCAGCAGTTTAGCGCAGGGTAACTATGGCTACACCTTC.

V gene TRBV20-1 combines with J gene TRBJ1-5, with D maybe TRBD1 (6 bases). The V gene lost 5 bases and the J gene lost 7 bases, with 6 bases spanning the gap. The CDR3 is 10 residues long. Germline V gene sequence: CDR1 DFQATT, CDR2 SNEGSKA (reference sequence). In DNA form, the CDR3 reads TGCAGTGCTGGGGGCCAGCCCCAGCATTTT. It specifies CSAGGQPQHF.

CDR3 in DNA: TGTGCCAGCTCACCTAAACAGGGTTCTCAGCCCCAGCATTTT. It codes for CASSPKQGSQPQHF. The chain links TRBV18 to TRBJ1-5; TRBD1 is a possible D gene (6 bases). CDR3 length: 14 residues. Germline lookup yields CDR1 KGHSH and CDR2 LQKENI. Trimming took off 3 bases at V and 6 bases at J, with 12 bases between the two ends. The complete variable domain, with remaining parts taken from reference TRBV18 and TRBJ1-5, reads NAGVMQNPRHLVRRRGQEARLRCSPMKGHSHVYWYRQLPEEGLKFMVYLQKENIIDESGMPKERFSAEFPKEGPSILRIQQVVRGDSAAYFCASSPKQGSQPQHFGDGTRLSIL.